This passage covers 3 T cell receptor beta chains from one sample sequenced in a study of blood T cell repertoires in COVID-19. The protocol was immunoSEQ multiplex PCR, while the TCRdb copy is restricted to in-frame clones and leaves out a portion. Of approximately 200,000 clones listed, less than 85% are singletons. Sequencing was done on a sample of peripheral blood. All receptors derive from a woman between 50 and 59 years old with acute or convalescent COVID-19.

The V call is TRBV19, the J call TRBJ1-5, with 7 nucleotides matching TRBD1. CDR1 and CDR2 (germline): LNHDA, SQIVND (reference sequence). The V and J ends lost 9 bases and 2 bases, in that order; junction bases with no gene match: 10. The CDR3 contains 15 residues. CDR3 loop: CASRQGIAGNQPQHF. DNA for the CDR3: TGTGCCAGCAGACAGGGAATAGCGGGCAATCAGCCCCAGCATTTT.

The chain joins TRBV5-1 to TRBJ1-2; TRBD1 might be the D (5 bases). Germline values: CDR1 SGHRS, CDR2 YFSETQ. The CDR3 sequence is 15 residues long. Trimming shortened V by 2 bases and J by 5 bases, and 16 bases separated the two germline ends. CDR3 sequence reads: CASSFRQGSRYGYTF. In nucleotides, the CDR3 is TGCGCCAGCAGCTTTAGGCAGGGTTCGAGATATGGCTACACCTTC.

V is TRBV11-2 and J is TRBJ1-6; tentatively, D is TRBD1 (6 bases). The CDR3 spans 14 residues. Germline V gives CDR1 SGHAT, CDR2 FQNNGV. V dropped 3 bases and J dropped 8 bases, with 11 bases sitting between them. CDR3 DNA sequence: TGTGCCAGCAGCTTCGGGGGGCGGGATTCACCCCTCCACTTT. It translates to CASSFGGRDSPLHF.